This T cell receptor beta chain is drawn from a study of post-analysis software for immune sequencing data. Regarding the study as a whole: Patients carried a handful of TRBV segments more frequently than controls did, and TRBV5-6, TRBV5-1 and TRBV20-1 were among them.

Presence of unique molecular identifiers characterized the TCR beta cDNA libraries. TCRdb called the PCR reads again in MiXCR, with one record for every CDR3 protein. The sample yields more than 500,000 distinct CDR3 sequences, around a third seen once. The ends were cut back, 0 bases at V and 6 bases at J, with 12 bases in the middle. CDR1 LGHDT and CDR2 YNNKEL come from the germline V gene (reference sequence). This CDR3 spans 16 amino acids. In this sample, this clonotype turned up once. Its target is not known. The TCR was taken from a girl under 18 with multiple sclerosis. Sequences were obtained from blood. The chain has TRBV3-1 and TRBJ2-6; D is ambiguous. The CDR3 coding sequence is TGTGCCAGCAGCCAAGAAGGTGACGGCGTGGCCAACGTCCTGACTTTC. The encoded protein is CASSQEGDGVANVLTF.